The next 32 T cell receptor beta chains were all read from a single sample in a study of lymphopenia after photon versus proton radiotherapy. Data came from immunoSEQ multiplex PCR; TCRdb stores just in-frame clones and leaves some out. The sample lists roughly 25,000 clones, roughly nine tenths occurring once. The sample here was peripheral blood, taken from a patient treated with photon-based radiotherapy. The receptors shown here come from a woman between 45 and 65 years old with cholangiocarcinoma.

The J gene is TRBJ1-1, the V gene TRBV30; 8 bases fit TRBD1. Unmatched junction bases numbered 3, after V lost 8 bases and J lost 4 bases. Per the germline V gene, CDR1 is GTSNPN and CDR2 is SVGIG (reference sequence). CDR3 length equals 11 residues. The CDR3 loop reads CALDRGTEAFF. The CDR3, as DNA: TGTGCCCTAGACAGGGGCACTGAAGCTTTCTTT. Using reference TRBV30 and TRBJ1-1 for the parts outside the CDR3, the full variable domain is SQTIHQWPATLVQPVGSPLSLECTVEGTSNPNLYWYRQAAGRGLQLLFYSVGIGQISSEVPQNLSASRPQDRQFILSSKKLLLSDSGFYLCALDRGTEAFFGQGTRLTVV.

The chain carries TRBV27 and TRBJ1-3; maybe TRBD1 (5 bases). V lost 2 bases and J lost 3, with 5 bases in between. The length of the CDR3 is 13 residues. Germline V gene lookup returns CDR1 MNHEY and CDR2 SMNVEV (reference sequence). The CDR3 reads CASSLRGGNTIYF. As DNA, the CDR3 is TGTGCCAGCAGTTTAAGGGGTGGAAACACCATATATTTT.

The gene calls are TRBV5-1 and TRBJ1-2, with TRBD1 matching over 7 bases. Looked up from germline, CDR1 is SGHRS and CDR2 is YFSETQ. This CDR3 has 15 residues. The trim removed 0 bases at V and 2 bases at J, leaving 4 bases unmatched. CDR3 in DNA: TGCGCCAGCAGCTTGGGGGACAGAACAAACTATGGCTACACCTTC. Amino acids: CASSLGDRTNYGYTF.

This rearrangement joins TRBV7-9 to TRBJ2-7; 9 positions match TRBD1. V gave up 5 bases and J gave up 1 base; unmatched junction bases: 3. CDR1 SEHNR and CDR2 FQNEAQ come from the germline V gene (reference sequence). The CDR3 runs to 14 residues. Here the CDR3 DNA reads TGTGCCAGCAGCCCTGGGACAGGGTCCTACGAGCAGTACTTC. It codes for CASSPGTGSYEQYF.

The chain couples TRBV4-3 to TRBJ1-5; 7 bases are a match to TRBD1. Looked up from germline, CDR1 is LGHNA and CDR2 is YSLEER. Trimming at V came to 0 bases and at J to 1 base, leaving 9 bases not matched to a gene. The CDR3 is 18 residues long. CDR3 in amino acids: CASSQEMRGQGSNQPQHF. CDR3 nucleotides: TGCGCCAGCAGCCAAGAGATGAGGGGGCAGGGGAGCAATCAGCCCCAGCATTTT.

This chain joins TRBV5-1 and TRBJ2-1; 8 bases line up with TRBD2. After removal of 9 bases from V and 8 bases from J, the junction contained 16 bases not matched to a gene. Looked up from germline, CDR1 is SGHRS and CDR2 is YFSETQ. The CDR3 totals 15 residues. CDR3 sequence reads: CATTSGTRMVDEQFF. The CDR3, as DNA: TGCGCCACCACGTCCGGGACTAGGATGGTCGATGAGCAGTTCTTC. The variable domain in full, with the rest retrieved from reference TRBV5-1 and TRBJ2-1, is KAGVTQTPRYLIKTRGQQVTLSCSPISGHRSVSWYQQTPGQGLQFLFEYFSETQRNKGNFPGRFSGRQFSNSRSEMNVSTLELGDSALYLCATTSGTRMVDEQFFGPGTRLTVL.

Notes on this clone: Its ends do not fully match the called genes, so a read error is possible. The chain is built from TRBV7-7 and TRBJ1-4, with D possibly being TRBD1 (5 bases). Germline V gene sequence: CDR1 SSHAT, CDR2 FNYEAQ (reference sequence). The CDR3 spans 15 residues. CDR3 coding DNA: TGTGCTAGCAGCCCGGGGCTAGGAACTAATGAAAAACTGTTTTTT. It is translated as CASSPGLGTNEKLFF.

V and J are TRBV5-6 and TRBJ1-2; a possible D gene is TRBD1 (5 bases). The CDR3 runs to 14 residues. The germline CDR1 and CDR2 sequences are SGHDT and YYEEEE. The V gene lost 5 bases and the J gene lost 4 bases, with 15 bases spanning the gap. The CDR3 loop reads CASSRGQFLYGYTF. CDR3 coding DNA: TGTGCCAGCAGTCGCGGACAATTTCTCTATGGCTACACCTTC.

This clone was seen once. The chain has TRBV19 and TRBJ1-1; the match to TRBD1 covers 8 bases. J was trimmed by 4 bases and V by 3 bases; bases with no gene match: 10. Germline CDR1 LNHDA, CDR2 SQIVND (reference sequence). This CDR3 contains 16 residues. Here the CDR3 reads CASSIGTGGSSTEAFF. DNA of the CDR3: TGTGCCAGTAGTATCGGGACAGGAGGTTCCAGCACTGAAGCTTTCTTT.

The CDR3 coding sequence is TGTGCCAGCAGCCAGGGACAGCTAGCGGATACGCAGTATTTT. This translates into CASSQGQLADTQYF. The V call is TRBV6-5, the J call TRBJ2-3, with D tentatively TRBD1 (7 bases). The V end was cut by 6 bases, the J end by 6 bases, with 16 bases between. Per the germline V gene, CDR1 is MNHEY and CDR2 is SVGAGI. The CDR3 sequence is 14 residues long.

Here the CDR3 reads CSVDTGKANTIYF. CDR3 nucleotide sequence: TGCAGCGTTGATACAGGCAAGGCAAACACCATATATTTT. The rearrangement links TRBV29-1 to TRBJ1-3, with D tentatively TRBD1 (5 bases). CDR3 length equals 13 residues. The germline V gene has CDR1 SQVTM and CDR2 ANQGSEA. Between the trimmed V and J ends, which lost 3 bases and 6 bases, there was a span of 12 bases.

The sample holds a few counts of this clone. CDR3: CASSLSGGNTIYF. DNA of the CDR3: TGTGCCAGCAGCCTAAGTGGGGGAAACACCATATATTTT. The chain uses TRBV7-2 and TRBJ1-3; D is uncertain. Germline assignment: CDR1 SGHTA and CDR2 FQGNSA. The CDR3 totals 13 residues. V was clipped by 5 bases and J by 4 bases, with 9 bases between them.

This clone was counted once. In nucleotides, the CDR3 is TGTGCCAGCAGTCGGTTGGGGGGAGACTACGAGCAGTACTTC. Translated: CASSRLGGDYEQYF. The chain joins TRBV27 to TRBJ2-7, with D tentatively TRBD2 (6 bases). V was trimmed by 5 bases and J by 3 bases, leaving 14 bases between them. CDR1 MNHEY and CDR2 SMNVEV come from the germline V gene (reference sequence). This CDR3 has 14 amino acids.

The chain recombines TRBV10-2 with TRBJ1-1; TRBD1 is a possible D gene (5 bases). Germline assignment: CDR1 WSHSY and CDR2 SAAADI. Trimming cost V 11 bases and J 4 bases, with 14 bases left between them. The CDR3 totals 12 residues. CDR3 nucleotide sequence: TGCGCCTCCACCTGGGGGACCACTGAAGCTTTCTTT. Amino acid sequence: CASTWGTTEAFF.

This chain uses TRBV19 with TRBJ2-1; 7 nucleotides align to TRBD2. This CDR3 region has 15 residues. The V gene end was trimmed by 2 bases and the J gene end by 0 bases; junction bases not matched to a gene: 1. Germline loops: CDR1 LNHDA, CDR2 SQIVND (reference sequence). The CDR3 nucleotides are TGTGCCAGTAGTATAAAGCGGGGCTCCTACAATGAGCAGTTCTTC. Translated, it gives CASSIKRGSYNEQFF.

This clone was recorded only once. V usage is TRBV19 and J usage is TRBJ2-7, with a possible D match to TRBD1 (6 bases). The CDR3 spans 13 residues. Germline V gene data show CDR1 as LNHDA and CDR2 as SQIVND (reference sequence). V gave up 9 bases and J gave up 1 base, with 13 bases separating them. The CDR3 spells CASSWDKSYEQYF. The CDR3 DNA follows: TGTGCCAGCTCGTGGGACAAGTCCTACGAGCAGTACTTC.

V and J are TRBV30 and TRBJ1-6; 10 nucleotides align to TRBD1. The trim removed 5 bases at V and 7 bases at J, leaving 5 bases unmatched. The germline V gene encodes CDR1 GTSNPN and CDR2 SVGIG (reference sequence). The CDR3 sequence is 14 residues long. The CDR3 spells CAWGTGAVNSPLHF. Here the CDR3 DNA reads TGTGCCTGGGGGACAGGGGCGGTAAATTCACCCCTCCACTTT.

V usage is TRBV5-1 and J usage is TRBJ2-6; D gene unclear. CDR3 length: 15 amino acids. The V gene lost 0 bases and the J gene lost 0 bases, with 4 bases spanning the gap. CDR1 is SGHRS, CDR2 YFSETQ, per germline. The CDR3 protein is CASSLGSSGANVLTF. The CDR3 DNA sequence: TGCGCCAGCAGCTTGGGGAGCTCTGGGGCCAACGTCCTGACTTTC.

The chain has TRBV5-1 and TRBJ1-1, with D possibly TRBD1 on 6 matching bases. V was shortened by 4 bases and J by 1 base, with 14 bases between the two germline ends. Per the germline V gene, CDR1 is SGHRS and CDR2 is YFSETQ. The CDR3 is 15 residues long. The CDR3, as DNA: TGCGCCAGCAGCCCAAACGTGGGACAGAACACTGAAGCTTTCTTT. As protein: CASSPNVGQNTEAFF.

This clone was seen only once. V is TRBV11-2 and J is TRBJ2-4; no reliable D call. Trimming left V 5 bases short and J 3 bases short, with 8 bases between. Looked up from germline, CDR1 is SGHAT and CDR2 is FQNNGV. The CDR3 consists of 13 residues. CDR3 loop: CASSQLGKNIQYF. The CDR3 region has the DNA TGTGCCAGCAGCCAGCTAGGCAAAAACATTCAGTACTTC.

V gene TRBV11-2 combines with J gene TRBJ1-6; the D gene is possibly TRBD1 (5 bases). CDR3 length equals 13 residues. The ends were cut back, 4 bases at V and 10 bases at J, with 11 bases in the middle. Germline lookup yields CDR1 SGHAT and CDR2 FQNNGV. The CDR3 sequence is CASSSGLRSPLHF. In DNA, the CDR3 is TGTGCCAGCAGCTCGGGACTTCGGTCACCCCTCCACTTT.

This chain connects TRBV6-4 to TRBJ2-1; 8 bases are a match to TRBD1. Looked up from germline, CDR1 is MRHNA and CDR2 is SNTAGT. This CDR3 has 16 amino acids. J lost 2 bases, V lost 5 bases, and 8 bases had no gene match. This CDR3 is CASSQGALPPYNEQFF. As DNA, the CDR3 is TGTGCCAGCAGTCAGGGGGCCCTACCACCCTACAATGAGCAGTTCTTC.

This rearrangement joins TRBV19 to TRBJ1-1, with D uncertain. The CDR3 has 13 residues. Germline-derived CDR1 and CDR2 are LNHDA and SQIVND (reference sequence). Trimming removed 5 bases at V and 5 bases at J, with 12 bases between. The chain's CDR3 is CASSVKGVTEAFF. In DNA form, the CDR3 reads TGTGCCAGTAGTGTCAAGGGAGTAACTGAAGCTTTCTTT.

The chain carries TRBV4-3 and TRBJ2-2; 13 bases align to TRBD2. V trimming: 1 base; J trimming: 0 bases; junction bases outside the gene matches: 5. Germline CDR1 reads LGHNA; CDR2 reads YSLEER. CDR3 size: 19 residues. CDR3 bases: TGCGCCAGCAGCCAAGCCACTAGCGGGGGGGCAACGAACACCGGGGAGCTGTTTTTT. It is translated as CASSQATSGGATNTGELFF.

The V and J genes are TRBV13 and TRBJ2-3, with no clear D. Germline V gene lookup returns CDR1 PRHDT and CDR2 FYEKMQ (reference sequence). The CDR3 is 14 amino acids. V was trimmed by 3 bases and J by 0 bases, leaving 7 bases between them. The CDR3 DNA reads TGTGCCAGCAGCTTCGGAAGTAGCACAGATACGCAGTATTTT. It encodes CASSFGSSTDTQYF.

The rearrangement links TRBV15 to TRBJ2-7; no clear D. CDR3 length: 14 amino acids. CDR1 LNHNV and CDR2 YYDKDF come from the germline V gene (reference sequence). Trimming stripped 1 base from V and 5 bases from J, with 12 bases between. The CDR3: CATSRGSVSHEQYF. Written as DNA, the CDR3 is TGTGCCACCAGCAGAGGGTCAGTCAGCCACGAGCAGTACTTC.

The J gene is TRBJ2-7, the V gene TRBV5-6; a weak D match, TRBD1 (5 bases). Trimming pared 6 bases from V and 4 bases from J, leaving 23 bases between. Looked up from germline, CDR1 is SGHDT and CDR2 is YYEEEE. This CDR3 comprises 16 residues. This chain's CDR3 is CASTIQGAPAIYEQYF. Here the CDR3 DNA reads TGTGCCAGCACCATCCAAGGGGCCCCGGCTATTTACGAGCAGTACTTC.

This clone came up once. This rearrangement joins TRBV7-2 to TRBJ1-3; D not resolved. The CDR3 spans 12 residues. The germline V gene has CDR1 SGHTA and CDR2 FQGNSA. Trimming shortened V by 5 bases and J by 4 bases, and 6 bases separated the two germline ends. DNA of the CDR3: TGTGCCAGCAGCCTTAGCGGAAACACCATATATTTT. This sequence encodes CASSLSGNTIYF. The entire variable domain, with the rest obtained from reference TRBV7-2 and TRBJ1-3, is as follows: GAGVSQSPSNKVTEKGKDVELRCDPISGHTALYWYRQSLGQGLEFLIYFQGNSAPDKSGLPSDRFSAERTGGSVSTLTIQRTQQEDSAVYLCASSLSGNTIYFGEGSWLTVV.

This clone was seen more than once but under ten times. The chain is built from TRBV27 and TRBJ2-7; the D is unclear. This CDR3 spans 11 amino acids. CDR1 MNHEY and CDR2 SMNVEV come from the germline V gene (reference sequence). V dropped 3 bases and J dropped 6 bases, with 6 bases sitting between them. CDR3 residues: CASSFLGEQYF. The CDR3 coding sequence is TGTGCCAGCAGTTTCCTCGGCGAGCAGTACTTC.

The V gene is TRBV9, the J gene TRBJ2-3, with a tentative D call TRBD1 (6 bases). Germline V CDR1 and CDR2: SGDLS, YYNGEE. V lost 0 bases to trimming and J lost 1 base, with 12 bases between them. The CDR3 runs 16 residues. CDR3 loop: CASSVVQGIGTDTQYF. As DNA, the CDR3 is TGTGCCAGCAGCGTAGTCCAGGGGATAGGCACAGATACGCAGTATTTT.

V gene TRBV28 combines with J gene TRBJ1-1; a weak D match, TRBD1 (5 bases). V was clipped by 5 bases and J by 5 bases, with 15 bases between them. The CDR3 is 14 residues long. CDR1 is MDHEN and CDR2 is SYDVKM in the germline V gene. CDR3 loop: CASSEGVMWTEAFF. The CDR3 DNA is TGTGCCAGCAGTGAAGGGGTCATGTGGACTGAAGCTTTCTTT.

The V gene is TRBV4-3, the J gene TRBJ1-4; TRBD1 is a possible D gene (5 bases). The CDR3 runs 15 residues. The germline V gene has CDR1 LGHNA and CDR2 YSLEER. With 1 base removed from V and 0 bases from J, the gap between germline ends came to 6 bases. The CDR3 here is CASSQATATNEKLFF. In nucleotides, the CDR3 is TGCGCCAGCAGCCAAGCGACAGCAACTAATGAAAAACTGTTTTTT.